This TCR beta chain was sequenced in a study of shared clonotypes between healthy human individuals. Study-wide background: Three plates each covered CD4 naive and memory; CD8 naive two, CD8 memory one.

Trimming removed 4 bases from V and 1 base from J, with 10 bases in between. Germline V CDR1 and CDR2: MNHNS, SASEGT. This CDR3 has 14 amino acids. Using immunoSEQ multiplex PCR, the repertoire was profiled, and TCRdb retains in-frame clones only, with some absent. The table lists more than 2 million clones, 90% to 95% of them singletons. Naive CD8 cells lacked CD45RO and underwent positive selection for CCR7, leaving out terminally differentiated effector memory CD45RA+ cells. The V and J genes are TRBV6-1 and TRBJ1-1, with TRBD1 as a possible D gene (5 bases). The origin of this receptor is a man between 18 and 29 years old in good health. Some clones in this sample may be carry-over from other donors' samples. The sample consisted of naive CD8+ T cells from PBMCs. The CDR3 DNA is TGTGCCAGCAGTGTCTCAGGGTGGAACACTGAAGCTTTCTTT. This encodes CASSVSGWNTEAFF.